This T cell receptor beta chain was sequenced for a study of read filtering for tumor transcriptome and immune sequencing. The library was built from 400 ng RNA with molecular barcoded adaptors for alpha/delta and beta/gamma chains. TCRdb re-called the reads through MiXCR, storing one row per CDR3 protein. The sample lists around 140,000 distinct CDR3 sequences; roughly 13% were seen once. In regard to this clonotype: The junction departs from the called germline gene at one end, perhaps through a read error.

CDR3 length: 11 amino acids. The germline V gene has CDR1 SGHRS and CDR2 YFSETQ. Sequenced: a population of CD138-negative cells sorted from bone marrow. V gene TRBV5-1 combines with J gene TRBJ2-1, with D tentatively TRBD2 (5 bases). The receptor was isolated from a donor at least 40 years old with multiple myeloma. The CDR3 DNA reads TGCGCCAGCGGCTTGCGGGATGAGCAGTTCTTC. Its protein product is CASGLRDEQFF. The full variable domain, with the rest looked up from reference TRBV5-1 and TRBJ2-1, is KAGVTQTPRYLIKTRGQQVTLSCSPISGHRSVSWYQQTPGQGLQFLFEYFSETQRNKGNFPGRFSGRQFSNSRSEMNVSTLELGDSALYLCASGLRDEQFFGPGTRLTVL.